The next 7 T cell receptor beta chains were all read from a single sample in a study of beta chain features in type 1 diabetes. All of the isolated RNA was reverse transcribed, so expressed TCRB transcripts were sequenced. Here immunoSEQ multiplex PCR was the method, and the copy in TCRdb shows in-frame clones only, minus some. The sample lists around 500,000 clones, roughly 30% seen once, with 0.05% to 0.07% in the top ten. The specimen was naive CD4+ T cells from blood. The source of these receptors is a man aged 18-30 years in good health.

In this sample, this clone turned up a few times. The chain recombines TRBV4-3 with TRBJ2-7; D is unresolved. Trimming pared 0 bases from V and 9 bases from J, leaving 15 bases between. The CDR3 is made up of 14 amino acids. The V gene's germline CDR1 is LGHNA and CDR2 YSLEER. The CDR3 protein is CASSQDMAATAQYF. The CDR3 DNA follows: TGCGCCAGCAGCCAAGATATGGCAGCTACCGCGCAGTACTTC.

The chain uses TRBV30 and TRBJ1-2; D is possibly TRBD1 (5 bases). V was shortened by 0 bases and J by 3 bases, with 8 bases between the two germline ends. Per germline, CDR1 GTSNPN and CDR2 SVGIG (reference sequence). The CDR3 is 13 amino acids. CDR3 in DNA: TGTGCCTGGAGTGTAACAGGACACTATGGCTACACCTTC. This sequence encodes CAWSVTGHYGYTF.

V is TRBV5-1 and J is TRBJ2-1, with D uncertain. This CDR3 comprises 15 residues. Per the germline V gene, CDR1 is SGHRS and CDR2 is YFSETQ. Trimming cost V 0 bases and J 0 bases, with 7 bases left between them. The CDR3 loop is CASSLEAGSYNEQFF. CDR3 nucleotides: TGCGCCAGCAGCTTGGAAGCAGGCTCCTACAATGAGCAGTTCTTC.

The genes are TRBV5-4 and TRBJ2-1, with D perhaps matching TRBD1 or TRBD2 (5 bases each). Germline loops: CDR1 SGHNT, CDR2 YYREEE (reference sequence). CDR3 length: 15 amino acids. V dropped 3 bases and J dropped 4 bases, with 14 bases sitting between them. In nucleotides, the CDR3 is TGTGCCAGCAGCTCCTCCGGGACGCAATACAATGAGCAGTTCTTC. Translating gives CASSSSGTQYNEQFF.

This clone occurred a few times. The CDR3 here is CASSGSGRGQETQYF. CDR3 bases: TGCGCCAGCAGCGGCAGTGGGAGGGGGCAAGAGACCCAGTACTTC. The V call is TRBV5-1, the J call TRBJ2-5, with D perhaps TRBD2 (7 bases). CDR3 length: 15 amino acids. Germline CDR1 reads SGHRS; CDR2 reads YFSETQ. The V end lost 4 bases, the J end lost 2 bases, and 15 bases lay between the germline ends.

The chain combines TRBV19 with TRBJ2-1; 14 bases are shared with TRBD2. After removal of 3 bases from V and 8 bases from J, the junction contained 6 bases not matched to a gene. This CDR3 region has 16 residues. The V gene's germline CDR1 is LNHDA and CDR2 SQIVND (reference sequence). DNA for the CDR3: TGTGCCAGTAGTATCACCGGGACTAGCGGGAGCTATGAGCAGTTCTTC. It translates to CASSITGTSGSYEQFF.

This clone occurred a few times. The V and J genes are TRBV29-1 and TRBJ2-5; D is possibly TRBD2 (6 bases). The CDR3 covers 13 residues. The V end was cut by 6 bases, the J end by 5 bases, with 16 bases between. Germline-derived CDR1 and CDR2 are SQVTM and ANQGSEA. CDR3 in amino acids: CSVDTGVGETQYF. The CDR3 nucleotides read TGCAGCGTCGATACGGGGGTTGGGGAGACCCAGTACTTC. The full variable domain, completed using reference TRBV29-1 and TRBJ2-5, is SAVISQKPSRDICQRGTSLTIQCQVDSQVTMMFWYRQQPGQSLTLIATANQGSEATYESGFVIDKFPISRPNLTFSTLTVSNMSPEDSSIYLCSVDTGVGETQYFGPGTRLLVL.